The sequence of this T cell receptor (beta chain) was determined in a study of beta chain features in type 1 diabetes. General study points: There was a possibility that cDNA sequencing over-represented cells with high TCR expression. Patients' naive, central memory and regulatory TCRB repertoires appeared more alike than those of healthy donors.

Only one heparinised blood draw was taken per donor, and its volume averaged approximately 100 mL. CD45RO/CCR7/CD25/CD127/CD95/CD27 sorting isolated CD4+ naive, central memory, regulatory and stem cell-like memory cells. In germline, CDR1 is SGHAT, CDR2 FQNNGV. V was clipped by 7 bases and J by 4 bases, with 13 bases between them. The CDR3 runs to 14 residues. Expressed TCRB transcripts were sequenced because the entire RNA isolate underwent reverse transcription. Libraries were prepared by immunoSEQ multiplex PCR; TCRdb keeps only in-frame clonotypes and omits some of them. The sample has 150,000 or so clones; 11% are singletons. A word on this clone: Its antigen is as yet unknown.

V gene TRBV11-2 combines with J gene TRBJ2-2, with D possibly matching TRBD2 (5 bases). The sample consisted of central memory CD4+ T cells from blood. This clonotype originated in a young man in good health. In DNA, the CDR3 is TGTGCCAGCAACCACCTGGGGAGCACCGGGGAGCTGTTTTTT. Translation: CASNHLGSTGELFF.